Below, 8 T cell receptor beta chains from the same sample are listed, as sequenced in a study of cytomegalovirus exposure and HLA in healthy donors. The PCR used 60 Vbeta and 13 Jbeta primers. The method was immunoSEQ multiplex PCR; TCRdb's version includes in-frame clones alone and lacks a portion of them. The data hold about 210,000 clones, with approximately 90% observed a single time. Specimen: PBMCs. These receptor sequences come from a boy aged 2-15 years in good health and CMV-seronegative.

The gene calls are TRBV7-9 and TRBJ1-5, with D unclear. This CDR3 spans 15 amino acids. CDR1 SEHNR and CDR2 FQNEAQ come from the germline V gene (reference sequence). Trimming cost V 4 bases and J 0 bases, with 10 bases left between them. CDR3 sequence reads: CASSSTGSSNQPQHF. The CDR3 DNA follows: TGTGCCAGCAGCTCCACGGGGAGTAGCAATCAGCCCCAGCATTTT.

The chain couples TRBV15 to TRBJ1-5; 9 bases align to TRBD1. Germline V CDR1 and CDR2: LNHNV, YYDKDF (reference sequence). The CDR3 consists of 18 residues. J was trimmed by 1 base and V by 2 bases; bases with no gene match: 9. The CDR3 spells CATSRPDRGGPSNQPQHF. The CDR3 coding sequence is TGTGCCACCAGCAGACCGGACAGGGGAGGTCCGAGCAATCAGCCCCAGCATTTT.

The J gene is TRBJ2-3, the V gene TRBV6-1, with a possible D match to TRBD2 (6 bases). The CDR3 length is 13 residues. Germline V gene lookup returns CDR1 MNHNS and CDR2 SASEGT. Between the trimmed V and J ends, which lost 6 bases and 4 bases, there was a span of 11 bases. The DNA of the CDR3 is TGTGCCAGCAGGGGGGGTTACGCAGATACGCAGTATTTT. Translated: CASRGGYADTQYF.

The CDR3 here is CASSPDGYTF. Here the CDR3 DNA reads TGTGCCAGCAGCCCCGATGGCTACACCTTC. The V call is TRBV7-9, the J call TRBJ1-2; D is ambiguous. Trimming took 5 bases from V and 6 from J, leaving 4 bases between them. CDR1 and CDR2 from the germline V gene are SEHNR and FQNEAQ (reference sequence). This CDR3 has 10 residues.

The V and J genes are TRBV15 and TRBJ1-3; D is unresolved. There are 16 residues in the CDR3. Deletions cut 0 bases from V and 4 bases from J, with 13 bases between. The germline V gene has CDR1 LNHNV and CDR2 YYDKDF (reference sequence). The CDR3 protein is CATSRDPTVAGNTIYF. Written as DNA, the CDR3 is TGTGCCACCAGCAGAGATCCCACAGTGGCCGGAAACACCATATATTTT.

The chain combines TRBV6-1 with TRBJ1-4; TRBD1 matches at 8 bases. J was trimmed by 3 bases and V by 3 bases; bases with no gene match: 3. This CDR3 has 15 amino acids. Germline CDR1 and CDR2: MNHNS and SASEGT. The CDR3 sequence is CASSDRGPSNEKLFF. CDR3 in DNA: TGTGCCAGCAGTGACAGGGGGCCGTCTAATGAAAAACTGTTTTTT.

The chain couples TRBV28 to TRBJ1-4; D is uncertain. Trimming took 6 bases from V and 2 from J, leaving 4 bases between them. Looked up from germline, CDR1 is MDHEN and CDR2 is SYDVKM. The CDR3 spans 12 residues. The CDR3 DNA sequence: TGTGCCAGCAGGACTACTAATGAAAAACTGTTTTTT. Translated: CASRTTNEKLFF.

The CDR3 region has the DNA TGTGCCTTACTAGAGAGCTCTGGGGCCAACGTCCTGACTTTC. Translation: CALLESSGANVLTF. The chain links TRBV30 to TRBJ2-6, with a tentative D call TRBD2 (5 bases). Looked up from germline, CDR1 is GTSNPN and CDR2 is SVGIG (reference sequence). V was shortened by 7 bases and J by 0 bases, with 10 bases between the two germline ends. CDR3 length: 14 residues.